The TCR beta chain under discussion was sequenced for a study of shared clonotypes between healthy human individuals. Study-level information: Aged 18 to 49, the donors were a couple of women and a few men.

Details on this clone: Its target is unknown.

Germline assignment: CDR1 PRHDT and CDR2 FYEKMQ (reference sequence). V trimming: 4 bases; J trimming: 6 bases; junction bases outside the gene matches: 5. The CDR3 is 13 amino acids. Selected positively for CCR7 and CD45RO-negative, naive CD8 cells excluded terminally differentiated effector memory CD45RA+ cells. The study enrolled healthy HIV-negative adults without recent acute infections or vaccinations as donors. General observations from the study: Non-shared clonotypes had lower generation probabilities than clonotypes shared by all four sorted-subset donors.

The assay was immunoSEQ multiplex PCR, and TCRdb's table has in-frame clones only and misses some. The repertoire holds hundreds of thousands of clones, approximately 96% seen once, with less than 0.13% in the top ten. The sequenced sample was naive CD8+ T cells sorted from blood. The gene calls are TRBV13 and TRBJ2-7; 8 bases match TRBD2. This TCR was sampled from a woman between 25 and 40 years old in good health. Here the CDR3 reads CASSSSGGSEQYF. Here the CDR3 DNA reads TGTGCCAGCAGCTCAAGCGGGGGATCCGAGCAGTACTTC.